The 16 T cell receptor beta chains below were found in one sample sequenced in a study of human T cells and chemical hapten exposure. MiXCR, run by TCRdb on the 5' RACE reads, gives a single entry per CDR3 protein. The data show 81,000 or so distinct CDR3 sequences, with 6.5% to 8.5% seen just once and roughly 2.4% held by the top ten. Extraction of total RNA was performed on unfractionated whole blood. All receptors come from a male donor in good health.

This clonotype turned up a few times. This sequence joins TRBV5-1 and TRBJ1-2; TRBD1 matches 9 bases. CDR3 length: 14 residues. Looked up from germline, CDR1 is SGHRS and CDR2 is YFSETQ. Trimming removed 1 base from V and 8 bases from J; junction bases left unmatched: 6. CDR3 residues: CASSLPGTGRGYTF. In nucleotides, the CDR3 is TGCGCCAGCAGCTTGCCCGGGACAGGGCGAGGCTACACCTTC.

In this sample, this clonotype turned up a few times. The chain is built from TRBV7-2 and TRBJ2-6; D is possibly TRBD1 (5 bases). Germline V gene data show CDR1 as SGHTA and CDR2 as FQGNSA. V was pared by 1 base and J by 0 bases, with 7 bases between. This CDR3 is 16 amino acids long. CDR3 amino acids: CASSLEGNSGANVLTF. CDR3 in DNA: TGTGCCAGCAGCTTAGAGGGGAACTCTGGGGCCAACGTCCTGACTTTC.

This sequence joins TRBV5-4 and TRBJ2-1, with TRBD2 as a possible D gene (7 bases). The CDR3 is 12 amino acids. Trimming removed 0 bases from V and 10 bases from J, with 8 bases in between. Germline lookup yields CDR1 SGHNT and CDR2 YYREEE (reference sequence). CDR3 amino acids: CASSLGGGEQFF. DNA of the CDR3: TGTGCCAGCAGCTTGGGGGGGGGCGAGCAGTTCTTC.

The chain recombines TRBV12-3 or TRBV12-4 with TRBJ1-1, with D possibly matching TRBD1 (6 bases). Trimming cost V 4 bases and J 0 bases, with 9 bases left between them. The CDR3 sequence is 14 residues long. In DNA, the CDR3 is TGTGCCAGCAGTTCCGACAGGATGAACACTGAAGCTTTCTTT. Residues: CASSSDRMNTEAFF.

This clonotype occurred many times. This chain connects TRBV6-1 to TRBJ2-3; D possibly uses TRBD1 or TRBD2 (6 bases each). V gave up 3 bases and J gave up 2 bases, with 15 bases separating them. The CDR3 runs 16 residues. The V gene's germline CDR1 is MNHNS and CDR2 SASEGT. The CDR3 DNA reads as TGTGCCAGCAGTGAGTGGAGGGGGGCGTCCACAGATACGCAGTATTTT. It translates to CASSEWRGASTDTQYF.

The rearrangement joins TRBV5-1 to TRBJ1-1; TRBD1 matches at 7 bases. V dropped 4 bases and J dropped 4; count of bases not matched to a gene: 16. CDR1 SGHRS and CDR2 YFSETQ come from the germline V gene. This CDR3 is 17 amino acids long. CDR3 DNA: TGCGCCAGCAGCCAGGTCGCCCAGGGGGACTGGAGCACTGAAGCTTTCTTT. Its protein is CASSQVAQGDWSTEAFF.

This clonotype was seen ten or more times. The chain recombines TRBV5-1 with TRBJ2-3; D assignment may be TRBD1 or TRBD2 (5 bases each). Germline V gives CDR1 SGHRS, CDR2 YFSETQ. Trimming cost V 1 base and J 5 bases, with 14 bases left between them. There are 15 residues in the CDR3. This CDR3 is CASSLIGTVGDTQYF. In DNA form, the CDR3 reads TGCGCCAGCAGCTTGATTGGGACCGTTGGAGATACGCAGTATTTT. The whole variable domain, remainder taken from reference TRBV5-1 and TRBJ2-3, is KAGVTQTPRYLIKTRGQQVTLSCSPISGHRSVSWYQQTPGQGLQFLFEYFSETQRNKGNFPGRFSGRQFSNSRSEMNVSTLELGDSALYLCASSLIGTVGDTQYFGPGTRLTVL.

This clonotype was found a few times. The rearrangement uses TRBV6-2 or TRBV6-3 and TRBJ1-5; no clear D gene. V was clipped by 3 bases and J by 0 bases, with 6 bases between them. The CDR3 loop spans 14 amino acids. Per the germline V gene, CDR1 is MNHEY and CDR2 is SVGEGT. The CDR3 here is CASSYGGSNQPQHF. In DNA form, the CDR3 reads TGTGCCAGCAGTTATGGAGGTAGCAATCAGCCCCAGCATTTT.

This clonotype was seen only a few times. The CDR3 region is CASSLGGTRTYGYTF. The CDR3 coding sequence is TGTGCCAGCAGTTTAGGGGGAACGAGGACCTATGGCTACACCTTC. The chain carries TRBV6-5 and TRBJ1-2; TRBD1 might be the D (6 bases). The germline CDR1 and CDR2 sequences are MNHEY and SVGAGI. The CDR3 extends over 15 amino acids. Trimming pared 4 bases from V and 4 bases from J, leaving 16 bases between.

This chain connects TRBV29-1 to TRBJ2-7, with D possibly being TRBD1 (6 bases). The germline V and J ends were trimmed by 1 base and 0 bases, with 13 bases remaining between them. Germline V gene lookup returns CDR1 SQVTM and CDR2 ANQGSEA. This CDR3 region has 15 residues. CDR3 region: CSVEVGTPLSYEQYF. CDR3 in DNA: TGCAGCGTTGAAGTGGGGACACCTCTCTCCTACGAGCAGTACTTC.

J is TRBJ1-1 and V is TRBV6-5; D gene uncertain. Germline V gives CDR1 MNHEY, CDR2 SVGAGI. V lost 10 bases and J 1 base, leaving 7 bases between the germline ends. The CDR3 sequence is 11 residues long. DNA for the CDR3: TGTGCCACGCAGGAGAACACTGAAGCTTTCTTT. Its translation: CATQENTEAFF.

This clonotype appeared a few times. The chain uses TRBV19 and TRBJ1-1; possibly TRBD1 for D (6 bases). This CDR3 has 14 amino acids. Trimming shortened V by 5 bases and J by 1 base, and 11 bases separated the two germline ends. Germline loops: CDR1 LNHDA, CDR2 SQIVND (reference sequence). DNA for the CDR3: TGTGCCAGTAGTCCAGGACAGTCGAACACTGAAGCTTTCTTT. This gives the protein CASSPGQSNTEAFF.

In this sample, this clonotype turned up a few times. The rearrangement uses TRBV19 and TRBJ2-6; no firm D call. V lost 11 bases to trimming and J lost 0 bases, with 11 bases between them. This CDR3 has 14 residues. The germline V gene has CDR1 LNHDA and CDR2 SQIVND (reference sequence). CDR3 loop: CASNGNSGANVLTF. DNA of the CDR3: TGTGCCTCCAACGGAAACTCTGGGGCCAACGTCCTGACTTTC.

The genes are TRBV28 and TRBJ1-5; D might be TRBD1 (5 bases). Trimming cost V 3 bases and J 4 bases, with 16 bases left between them. Germline CDR1 and CDR2: MDHEN and SYDVKM. The CDR3 runs 16 residues. The CDR3 here is CASSFRAGLGNQPQHF. CDR3 bases: TGTGCCAGCAGTTTTAGAGCAGGGCTAGGAAATCAGCCCCAGCATTTT. The full variable domain, rest sourced from reference TRBV28 and TRBJ1-5, is DVKVTQSSRYLVKRTGEKVFLECVQDMDHENMFWYRQDPGLGLRLIYFSYDVKMKEKGDIPEGYSVSREKKERFSLILESASTNQTSMYLCASSFRAGLGNQPQHFGDGTRLSIL.

This chain uses TRBV20-1 with TRBJ1-4; the D gene is possibly TRBD1 (5 bases). CDR1 is DFQATT, CDR2 SNEGSKA, per germline (reference sequence). The CDR3 consists of 15 residues. V was shortened by 0 bases and J by 7 bases, with 15 bases between the two germline ends. The CDR3 here is CSARDRAREGEKLFF. CDR3 bases: TGCAGTGCTAGAGATCGGGCCAGGGAGGGTGAAAAACTGTTTTTT.

This clonotype was observed many times. The chain combines TRBV18 with TRBJ2-1; 7 bases map to TRBD1. This CDR3 is 15 amino acids long. Germline lookup yields CDR1 KGHSH and CDR2 LQKENI. The V and J ends lost 3 bases and 8 bases, in that order; junction bases with no gene match: 10. CDR3 sequence reads: CASSPLTGNTDEQFF. The CDR3 nucleotides are TGTGCCAGCTCACCGCTGACAGGGAATACCGATGAGCAGTTCTTC.